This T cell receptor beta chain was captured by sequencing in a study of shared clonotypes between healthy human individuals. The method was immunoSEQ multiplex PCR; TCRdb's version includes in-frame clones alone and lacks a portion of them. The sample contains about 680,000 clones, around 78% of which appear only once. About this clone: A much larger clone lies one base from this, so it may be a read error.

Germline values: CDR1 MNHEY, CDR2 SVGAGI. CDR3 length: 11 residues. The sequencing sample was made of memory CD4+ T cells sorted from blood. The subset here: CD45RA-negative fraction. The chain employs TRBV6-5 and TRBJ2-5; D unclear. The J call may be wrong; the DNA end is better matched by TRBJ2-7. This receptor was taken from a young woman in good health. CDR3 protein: CASTSTYEQYF. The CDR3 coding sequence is TGTGCCAGCACCTCGACCTACGAGCAGTACTTC.